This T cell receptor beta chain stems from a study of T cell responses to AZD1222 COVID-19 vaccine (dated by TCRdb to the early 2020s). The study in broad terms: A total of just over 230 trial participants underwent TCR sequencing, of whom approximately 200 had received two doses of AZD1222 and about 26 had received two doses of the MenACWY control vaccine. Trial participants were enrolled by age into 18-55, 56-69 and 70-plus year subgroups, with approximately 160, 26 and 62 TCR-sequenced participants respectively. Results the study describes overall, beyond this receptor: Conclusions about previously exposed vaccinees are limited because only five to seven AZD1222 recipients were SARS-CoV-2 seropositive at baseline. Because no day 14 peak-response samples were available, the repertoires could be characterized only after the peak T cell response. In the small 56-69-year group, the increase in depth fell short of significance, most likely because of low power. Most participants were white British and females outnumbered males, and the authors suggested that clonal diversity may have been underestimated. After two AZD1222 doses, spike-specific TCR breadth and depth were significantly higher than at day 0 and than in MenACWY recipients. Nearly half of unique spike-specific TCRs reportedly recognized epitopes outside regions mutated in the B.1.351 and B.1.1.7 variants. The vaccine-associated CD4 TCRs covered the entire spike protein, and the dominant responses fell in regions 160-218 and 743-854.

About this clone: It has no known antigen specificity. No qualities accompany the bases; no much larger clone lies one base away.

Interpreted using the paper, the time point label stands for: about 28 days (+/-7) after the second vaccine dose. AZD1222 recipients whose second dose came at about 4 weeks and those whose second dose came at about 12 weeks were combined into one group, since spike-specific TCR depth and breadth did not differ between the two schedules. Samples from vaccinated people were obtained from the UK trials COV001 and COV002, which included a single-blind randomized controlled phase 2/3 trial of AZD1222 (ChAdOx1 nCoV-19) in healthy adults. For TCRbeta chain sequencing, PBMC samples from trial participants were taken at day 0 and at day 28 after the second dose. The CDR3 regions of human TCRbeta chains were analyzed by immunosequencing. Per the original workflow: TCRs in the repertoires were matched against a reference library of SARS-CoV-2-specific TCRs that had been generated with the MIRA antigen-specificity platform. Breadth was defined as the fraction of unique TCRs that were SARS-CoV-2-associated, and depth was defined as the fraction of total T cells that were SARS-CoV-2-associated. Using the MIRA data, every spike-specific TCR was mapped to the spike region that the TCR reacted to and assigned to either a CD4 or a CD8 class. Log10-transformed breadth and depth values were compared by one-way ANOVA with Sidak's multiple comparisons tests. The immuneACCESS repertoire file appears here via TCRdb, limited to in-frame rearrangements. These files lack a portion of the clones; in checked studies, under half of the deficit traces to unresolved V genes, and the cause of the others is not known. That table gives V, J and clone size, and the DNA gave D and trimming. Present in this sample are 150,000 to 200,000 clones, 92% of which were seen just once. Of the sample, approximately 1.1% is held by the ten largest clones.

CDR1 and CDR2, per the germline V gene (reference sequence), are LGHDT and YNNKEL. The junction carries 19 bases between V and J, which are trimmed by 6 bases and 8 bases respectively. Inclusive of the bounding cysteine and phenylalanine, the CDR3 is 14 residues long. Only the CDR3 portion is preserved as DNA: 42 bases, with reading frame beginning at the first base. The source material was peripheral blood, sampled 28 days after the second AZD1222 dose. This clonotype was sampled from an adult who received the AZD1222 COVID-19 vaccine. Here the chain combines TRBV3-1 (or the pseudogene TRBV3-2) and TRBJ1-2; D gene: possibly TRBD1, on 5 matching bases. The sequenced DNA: TGTGCCAGCAGTCGGACACCTCCCTCCTGGGGCTACACCTTC. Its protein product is CASSRTPPSWGYTF.